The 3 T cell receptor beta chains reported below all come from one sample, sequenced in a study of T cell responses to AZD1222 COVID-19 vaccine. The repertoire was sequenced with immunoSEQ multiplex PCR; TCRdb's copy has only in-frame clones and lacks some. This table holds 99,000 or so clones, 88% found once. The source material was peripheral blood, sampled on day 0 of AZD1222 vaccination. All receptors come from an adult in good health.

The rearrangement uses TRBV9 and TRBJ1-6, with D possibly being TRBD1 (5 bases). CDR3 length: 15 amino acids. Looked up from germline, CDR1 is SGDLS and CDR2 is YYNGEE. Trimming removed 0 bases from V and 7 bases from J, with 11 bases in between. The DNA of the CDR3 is TGTGCCAGCAGCGTAGTGGATCGGGGGAATTCACCCCTCCACTTT. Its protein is CASSVVDRGNSPLHF.

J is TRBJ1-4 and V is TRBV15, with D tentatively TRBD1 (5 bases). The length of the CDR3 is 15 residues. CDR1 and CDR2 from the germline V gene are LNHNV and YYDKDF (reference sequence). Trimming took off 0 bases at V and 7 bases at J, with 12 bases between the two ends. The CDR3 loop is CATSRDGGRGEKLFF. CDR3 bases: TGTGCCACCAGCAGAGATGGAGGGAGGGGTGAAAAACTGTTTTTT. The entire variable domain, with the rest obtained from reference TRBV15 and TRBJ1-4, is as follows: DAMVIQNPRYQVTQFGKPVTLSCSQTLNHNVMYWYQQKSSQAPKLLFHYYDKDFNNEADTPDNFQSRRPNTSFCFLDIRSPGLGDTAMYLCATSRDGGRGEKLFFGSGTQLSVL.

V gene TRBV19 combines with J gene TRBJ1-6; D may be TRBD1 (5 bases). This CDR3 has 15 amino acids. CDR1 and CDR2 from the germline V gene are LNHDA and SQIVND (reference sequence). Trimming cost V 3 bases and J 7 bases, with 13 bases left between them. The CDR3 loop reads CASSIGTGGNSPLHF. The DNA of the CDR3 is TGTGCCAGTAGTATCGGTACAGGAGGAAATTCACCCCTCCACTTT.